These 25 T cell receptor beta chains share one sample of origin, sequenced in a study of T-cell memory formation after mild COVID-19. MiXCR, applied by TCRdb to the 5' RACE reads, yields one record per CDR3 protein. Of 500,000 to 550,000 distinct CDR3 sequences in the sample, about a fifth are singletons; the top ten hold 12%. Sequencing input: PBMCs or a T cell subset sorted from them (not recorded which). These receptors all come from an adult woman who had mild COVID-19 (a few samples of this study predate the infection). Cell type and time point are not known.

This chain joins TRBV12-3 or TRBV12-4 and TRBJ2-7; 9 bases map to TRBD1. V was pared by 2 bases and J by 3 bases, with 5 bases of the junction left unmatched. The CDR3 totals 15 residues. The DNA for the CDR3 is TGTGCCAGCAGTTTATCCGGGACAGGGTACTACGAGCAGTACTTC. Its translation: CASSLSGTGYYEQYF.

This clonotype has a handful of counts. This sequence joins TRBV12-3 or TRBV12-4 and TRBJ1-1; 7 bases fit TRBD1. The CDR3 loop spans 16 amino acids. V dropped 5 bases and J dropped 3; count of bases not matched to a gene: 12. The CDR3 DNA is TGTGCCAGCAGTGCCGGGGGAAGGGGGCGCGACACTGAAGCTTTCTTT. Residues: CASSAGGRGRDTEAFF.

J is TRBJ2-1 and V is TRBV7-9; TRBD2 might be the D (6 bases). The CDR3 is made up of 13 amino acids. The ends were cut back, 8 bases at V and 4 bases at J, with 12 bases in the middle. Germline V CDR1 and CDR2: SEHNR, FQNEAQ (reference sequence). CDR3 loop: CASGLARYNEQFF. The CDR3 DNA sequence: TGTGCCAGCGGCCTAGCGAGGTACAATGAGCAGTTCTTC.

This chain links TRBV21-1 with TRBJ2-7; the DNA was not compared with TRBD1, the D call given in the table. TRBV21-1 is annotated as a pseudogene. The CDR3 has 13 amino acids. For the CDR3, the DNA is TGTGCCAGCAGCAAGGGACAGACCTACGAGCAGTACTTC. Its translation: CASSKGQTYEQYF.

The rearrangement links TRBV16 to TRBJ2-7, with D hard to call. The V gene lost 7 bases and the J gene lost 2 bases, with 18 bases spanning the gap. Looked up from germline, CDR1 is KGHSY and CDR2 is FQNENV. The CDR3 runs 15 residues. The CDR3 bases are TGTGCCAGCAAGTATTCGACCCAGCAGACCTACGAGCAGTACTTC. Translation: CASKYSTQQTYEQYF.

This clonotype is a singleton in its sample. This rearrangement joins TRBV9 to TRBJ2-7; D might be TRBD1 or TRBD2, each matching 6 bases. This CDR3 spans 15 amino acids. Trimming took off 4 bases at V and 6 bases at J, with 20 bases between the two ends. Germline CDR1 and CDR2: SGDLS and YYNGEE. CDR3 nucleotides: TGTGCCAGCAGCAAACAGGGAGGACATAGGGTCGAGCAGTACTTC. Its protein is CASSKQGGHRVEQYF.

The chain uses TRBV12-3 or TRBV12-4 and TRBJ1-2; TRBD1 matches at 10 bases. The CDR3 covers 14 residues. Trimming removed 5 bases from V and 8 bases from J; junction bases left unmatched: 8. In nucleotides, the CDR3 is TGTGCCAGCAGTCCACAGACAGGGGGCTGGGGCTACACCTTC. It encodes CASSPQTGGWGYTF.

This clonotype has more than one count but fewer than ten. This sequence joins TRBV12-3 or TRBV12-4 and TRBJ2-3; 7 bases agree with TRBD2. This CDR3 contains 15 residues. Trimming at V came to 3 bases and at J to 2 bases, leaving 5 bases not matched to a gene. The CDR3 DNA reads TGTGCCAGCAGTTTCCGGCGGGAGTACACAGATACGCAGTATTTT. The encoded protein is CASSFRREYTDTQYF.

This clonotype appeared many times. CDR3 nucleotides: TGTGCCAGCACTCCAGGGGGTTCGTGGGGACAACTGAACACTGAAGCTTTCTTT. This encodes CASTPGGSWGQLNTEAFF. The rearrangement joins TRBV6-5 to TRBJ1-1; 7 nucleotides align to TRBD1. The V and J ends lost 7 bases and 0 bases, in that order; junction bases with no gene match: 17. Germline V CDR1 and CDR2: MNHEY, SVGAGI. This CDR3 spans 18 amino acids.

The table lists this clonotype with a few counts. The chain has TRBV12-3 or TRBV12-4 and TRBJ2-1; the match to TRBD2 covers 10 bases. Losses at the gene ends were 1 base for V and 9 bases for J; bases not matched to a gene: 6. CDR3 length: 15 residues. The CDR3: CASSLVPSGSLEQFF. In DNA form, the CDR3 reads TGTGCCAGCAGTTTAGTGCCTAGCGGGAGTCTTGAGCAGTTCTTC.

The chain links TRBV12-3 or TRBV12-4 to TRBJ2-2, with a possible D match to TRBD2 (6 bases). Deletions cut 4 bases from V and 0 bases from J, with 9 bases between. The CDR3 length is 15 residues. The CDR3 is CASSSGTPNTGELFF. The CDR3 bases are TGTGCCAGCAGTTCGGGGACTCCGAACACCGGGGAGCTGTTTTTT.

The chain joins TRBV2 to TRBJ1-4; 10 bases fit TRBD1. J lost 8 bases, V lost 7 bases, and 13 bases had no gene match. Germline CDR1 is SNHLY and CDR2 is FYNNEI. The CDR3 is made up of 16 amino acids. The CDR3 bases are TGTGCCAGCAAACGAGGTACCGGGACAGGGGAAGAAAAACTGTTTTTT. Translating it yields CASKRGTGTGEEKLFF. Combining the CDR3 with reference TRBV2 and TRBJ1-4 gives the whole variable domain EPEVTQTPSHQVTQMGQEVILRCVPISNHLYFYWYRQILGQKVEFLVSFYNNEISEKSEIFDDQFSVERPDGSNFTLKIRSTKLEDSAMYFCASKRGTGTGEEKLFFGSGTQLSVL.

In its sample, this clonotype was seen a few times. The chain recombines TRBV20-1 with TRBJ2-7; D possibly matches TRBD1 or TRBD2 (5 bases each). Germline CDR1 is DFQATT and CDR2 is SNEGSKA (reference sequence). The V gene lost 7 bases and the J gene lost 4 bases, with 17 bases spanning the gap. There are 13 residues in the CDR3. CDR3 DNA sequence: TGCAGTGTGACGGGGCAGGTGGGTTACGAGCAGTACTTC. Translating it yields CSVTGQVGYEQYF.

This clonotype was found a few times. CDR3: CATSESRQRKETQYF. CDR3 bases: TGTGCCACCAGTGAATCTCGACAGAGAAAAGAGACCCAGTACTTC. The rearrangement links TRBV24-1 to TRBJ2-5; perhaps TRBD1 as D (5 bases). This CDR3 has 15 residues. Trimming left V 4 bases short and J 3 bases short, with 14 bases between. Per germline, CDR1 KGHDR and CDR2 SFDVKD.

In its sample, this clonotype was seen a few times. The rearrangement uses TRBV7-8 and TRBJ2-5; 8 bases line up with TRBD2. The CDR3 loop spans 17 amino acids. Per the germline V gene, CDR1 is SGHVS and CDR2 is FQNEAQ. Trimming at V came to 5 bases and at J to 5 bases, leaving 16 bases not matched to a gene. The CDR3, as DNA: TGTGCCAGCAGCGCCTTTGGGGTTGGCGGGAGGCTTGAGACCCAGTACTTC. This sequence encodes CASSAFGVGGRLETQYF. The variable domain in full, completed from reference TRBV7-8 and TRBJ2-5, reads GAGVSQSPRYKVAKRGQDVALRCDPISGHVSLFWYQQALGQGPEFLTYFQNEAQLDKSGLPSDRFFAERPEGSVSTLKIQRTQQEDSAVYLCASSAFGVGGRLETQYFGPGTRLLVL.

The CDR3 spells CASSLVGGQDTQYF. CDR3 bases: TGCGCCAGCAGCTTGGTTGGGGGCCAAGATACGCAGTATTTT. The rearrangement links TRBV5-1 to TRBJ2-3, with D possibly being TRBD1 (6 bases). Germline V gene data show CDR1 as SGHRS and CDR2 as YFSETQ. V shed 0 bases and J shed 5 bases, with 10 bases lying between them. The CDR3 covers 14 residues.

This chain uses TRBV20-1 with TRBJ2-1; the match to TRBD1 covers 8 bases. Trimming removed 0 bases from V and 6 bases from J; junction bases left unmatched: 10. This CDR3 region has 16 residues. Germline V gene sequence: CDR1 DFQATT, CDR2 SNEGSKA (reference sequence). The CDR3 bases are TGCAGTGCTAGAGACGGACAGGGTGAACACTTCAATGAGCAGTTCTTC. This sequence encodes CSARDGQGEHFNEQFF.

A few counts support this clonotype. CDR3 sequence reads: CASSSTPPEQYF. The CDR3 bases are TGTGCCAGCTCCTCGACTCCACCGGAGCAGTACTTC. The chain recombines TRBV18 with TRBJ2-7; D call uncertain. The CDR3 has 12 residues. The germline V gene has CDR1 KGHSH and CDR2 LQKENI. V was pared by 6 bases and J by 7 bases, with 13 bases between.

This sequence joins TRBV29-1 and TRBJ2-5, with 9 positions matching TRBD1. After removal of 4 bases from V and 4 bases from J, the junction contained 10 bases not matched to a gene. This CDR3 comprises 15 residues. The germline V gene encodes CDR1 SQVTM and CDR2 ANQGSEA. The CDR3 region has the DNA TGCAGCGTTGGAGCATTGGGACAGGGCGGAGAGACCCAGTACTTC. Its translation is CSVGALGQGGETQYF. Filled out from reference TRBV29-1 and TRBJ2-5, the complete variable domain reads SAVISQKPSRDICQRGTSLTIQCQVDSQVTMMFWYRQQPGQSLTLIATANQGSEATYESGFVIDKFPISRPNLTFSTLTVSNMSPEDSSIYLCSVGALGQGGETQYFGPGTRLLVL.

The chain combines TRBV24-1 with TRBJ1-1; TRBD1 matches 8 bases. The CDR3 is 18 residues long. The ends lost 1 base at V and 0 bases at J; junction bases unmatched: 9. Germline values: CDR1 KGHDR, CDR2 SFDVKD. The CDR3 loop reads CATSDFRTGHYMNTEAFF. The CDR3 DNA is TGTGCCACCAGTGATTTTCGGACAGGGCACTACATGAACACTGAAGCTTTCTTT.

This clonotype was counted between two and nine times. The J gene is TRBJ1-1, the V gene TRBV18, with D unresolved. The CDR3 is made up of 15 amino acids. From germline, CDR1 is KGHSH and CDR2 LQKENI. V was shortened by 0 bases and J by 3 bases, with 11 bases between the two germline ends. The CDR3, as DNA: TGTGCCAGCTCACCACCGACTAGTCGCTACACTGAAGCTTTCTTT. The encoded protein is CASSPPTSRYTEAFF.

The chain joins TRBV6-5 to TRBJ1-6, with D uncertain. Trimming left V 3 bases short and J 5 bases short, with 11 bases between. Germline V gene sequence: CDR1 MNHEY, CDR2 SVGAGI. This CDR3 spans 15 amino acids. The CDR3 loop is CASSYGGGHNSPLHF. DNA for the CDR3: TGTGCCAGCAGTTATGGTGGAGGGCATAATTCACCCCTCCACTTT.

This clonotype was picked up many times. The rearrangement uses TRBV9 and TRBJ2-1, with D maybe TRBD2 (6 bases). CDR1 is SGDLS, CDR2 YYNGEE, per germline. Trimming removed 0 bases from V and 4 bases from J, with 11 bases in between. The CDR3 sequence is 15 residues long. The CDR3 spells CASSVATAGYNEQFF. The CDR3 DNA follows: TGTGCCAGCAGCGTAGCTACGGCGGGATACAATGAGCAGTTCTTC.

The chain recombines TRBV12-3 or TRBV12-4 with TRBJ1-2; TRBD1 agrees at 10 bases. Unmatched junction bases numbered 4, after V lost 5 bases and J lost 4 bases. The CDR3 consists of 14 residues. The CDR3, as DNA: TGTGCCAGCAGTCCCCGACAGGGGGCCTATGGCTACACCTTC. Translation: CASSPRQGAYGYTF.

This clonotype has just a few counts. V gene TRBV6-6 combines with J gene TRBJ2-1; D unresolved. The CDR3 contains 14 residues. The V end was cut by 0 bases, the J end by 3 bases, with 6 bases between. Looked up from germline, CDR1 is MNHNY and CDR2 is SVGAGI (reference sequence). CDR3 protein: CASSYSQYYNEQFF. The CDR3 nucleotides are TGTGCCAGCAGTTACTCACAATACTACAATGAGCAGTTCTTC.